This entry is about one T cell receptor (beta chain). The read stops 3 residues short of the end of the CDR3; the missing end is completed from the germline J gene. The CDR3 spans 15 residues. Germline V gene sequence: CDR1 GTSNPN, CDR2 SVGIG (reference sequence). TCRdb's copy holds only in-frame clones and misses some; the assay was immunoSEQ multiplex PCR. Recorded for this sample: 20,000 to 30,000 clones. These data are taken from a study of T cells in women clearing cervical HPV infection. The clonotype was recovered from a woman between 18 and 75 years old with a cervical HPV16 infection that either progressed to CIN3+ or cleared (not recorded which). The chain carries TRBV30 and TRBJ2-3; 8 positions match TRBD1. The sample consisted of blood buffy coat. CDR3 in amino acids: CAWRTTGGGNQPQYF. CDR3 DNA, as far as it was read: TGTGCCTGGAGGACAACAGGGGGAGGCAATCAGCCG.